This TCR beta chain was observed in a study of shared clonotypes between healthy human individuals. Naive CD8 cells lacked CD45RO, underwent positive selection for CCR7 and left out terminally differentiated effector memory CD45RA+ cells. Germline CDR1 reads SGHTA; CDR2 reads FQGTGA. With 3 bases removed from V and 1 base from J, the gap between germline ends came to 25 bases. The CDR3 is made up of 19 amino acids. Per sorted-subset replicate PCR, input was approximately 180 ng DNA, representing roughly 28,000 T cell genomes. This table comes from immunoSEQ multiplex PCR, and its TCRdb copy is limited to in-frame clones, with some not included. In the table there are over 2 million clones, approximately 95% of which are singletons. Study-wide findings and caveats: Generation probability values for non-shared clonotypes were lower than those for clonotypes shared by all four donors.

As for this clone: Its cognate antigen is unknown.

V is TRBV7-3 and J is TRBJ2-7; TRBD2 might be the D (6 bases). Sequencing input: naive CD8+ T cells sorted from blood. The clonotype originates from a man between 18 and 29 years old in good health. The CDR3 DNA is TGTGCCAGCAGCTTCCTGGATCGACCCATGGCGGGGACTTCCTACGAGCAGTACTTC. Translation: CASSFLDRPMAGTSYEQYF.